This record concerns one T cell receptor beta chain sequence. Antigen: not known. V was cut by 0 bases and J by 4 bases, with 8 bases left in between. CDR1 is SGHRS, CDR2 YFSETQ, per germline. The CDR3 runs 13 residues. The sample comes from a study of cytomegalovirus exposure and HLA in healthy donors. Researchers ran the PCR with 60 Vbeta and 13 Jbeta primers. Method: immunoSEQ multiplex PCR; TCRdb's copy keeps in-frame clones and lacks some. The sample records around 50,000 clones, around three quarters being singletons. General study points: Published work reported that the classifier diagnosed cytomegalovirus status with high specificity and sensitivity. Analyses of presence/absence relied on an assumption of roughly uniform sequencing depth across donors. Common viral pathogens seemed, in a later analysis, to connect with several of the most significant clusters. Differences between HLA loci emerged in a later analysis of TCR association rates, with DRB1 most and HLA-C fewest.

The chain links TRBV5-1 to TRBJ2-7; the D is unclear. Source material: PBMCs. This sequence was found in a man aged 25-45 years in good health and CMV-seropositive. CDR3 amino acids: CASSLVREYEQYF. The CDR3 DNA sequence: TGCGCCAGCAGCTTGGTCCGAGAGTACGAGCAGTACTTC.